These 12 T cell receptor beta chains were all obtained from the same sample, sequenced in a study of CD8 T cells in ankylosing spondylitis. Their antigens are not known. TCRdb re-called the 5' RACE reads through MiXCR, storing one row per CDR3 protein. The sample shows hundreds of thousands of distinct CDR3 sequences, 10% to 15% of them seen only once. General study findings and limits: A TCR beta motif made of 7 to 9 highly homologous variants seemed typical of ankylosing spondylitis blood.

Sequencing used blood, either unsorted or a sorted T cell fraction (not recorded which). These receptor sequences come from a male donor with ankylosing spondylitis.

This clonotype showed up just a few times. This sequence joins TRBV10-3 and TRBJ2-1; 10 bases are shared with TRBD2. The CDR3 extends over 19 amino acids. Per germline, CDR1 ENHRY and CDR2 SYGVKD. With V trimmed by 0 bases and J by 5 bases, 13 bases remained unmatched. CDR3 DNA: TGTGCCATCAGTGAGTCGAGGCAGCGGGGGGGGTCACAAAACAATGAGCAGTTCTTC. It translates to CAISESRQRGGSQNNEQFF.

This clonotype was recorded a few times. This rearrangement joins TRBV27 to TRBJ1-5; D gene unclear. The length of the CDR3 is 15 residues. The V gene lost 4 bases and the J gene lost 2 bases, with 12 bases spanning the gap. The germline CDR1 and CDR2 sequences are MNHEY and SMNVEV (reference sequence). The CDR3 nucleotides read TGTGCCAGCAGTTCCACCGCAGCGGGCAATCAGCCCCAGCATTTT. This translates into CASSSTAAGNQPQHF.

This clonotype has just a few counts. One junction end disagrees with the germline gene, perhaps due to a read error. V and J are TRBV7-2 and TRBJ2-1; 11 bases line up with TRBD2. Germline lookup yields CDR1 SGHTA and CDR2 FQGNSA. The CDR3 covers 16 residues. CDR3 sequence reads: CASRLAGGLPYNEQFF. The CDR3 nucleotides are TGTGCCAGCAGGTTAGCGGGGGGGTTGCCCTACAATGAGCAGTTCTTC.

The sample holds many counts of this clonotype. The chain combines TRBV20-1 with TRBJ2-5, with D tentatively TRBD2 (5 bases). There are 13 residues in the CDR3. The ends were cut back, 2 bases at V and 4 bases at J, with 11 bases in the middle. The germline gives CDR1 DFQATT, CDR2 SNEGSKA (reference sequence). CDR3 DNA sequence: TGCAGTGCTAGAAAGCCAGGAGGAGAGACCCAGTACTTC. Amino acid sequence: CSARKPGGETQYF.

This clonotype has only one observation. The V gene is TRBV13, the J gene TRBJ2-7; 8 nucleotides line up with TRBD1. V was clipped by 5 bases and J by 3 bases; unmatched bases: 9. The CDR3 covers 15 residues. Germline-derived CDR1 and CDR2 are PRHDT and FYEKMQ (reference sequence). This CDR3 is CASSLQGVLIYEQYF. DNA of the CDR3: TGTGCCAGCAGCCTACAGGGGGTGTTAATCTACGAGCAGTACTTC. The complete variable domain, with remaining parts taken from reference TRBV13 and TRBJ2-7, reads AAGVIQSPRHLIKEKRETATLKCYPIPRHDTVYWYQQGPGQDPQFLISFYEKMQSDKGSIPDRFSAQQFSDYHSELNMSSLELGDSALYFCASSLQGVLIYEQYFGPGTRLTVT.

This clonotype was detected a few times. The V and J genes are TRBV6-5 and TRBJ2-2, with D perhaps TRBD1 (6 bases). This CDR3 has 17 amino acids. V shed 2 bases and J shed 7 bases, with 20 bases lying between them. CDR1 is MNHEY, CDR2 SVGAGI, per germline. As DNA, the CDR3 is TGTGCCAGCAGTTACCCATCTCAGTTAGGGGGTAGCGGGGAGCTGTTTTTT. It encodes CASSYPSQLGGSGELFF.

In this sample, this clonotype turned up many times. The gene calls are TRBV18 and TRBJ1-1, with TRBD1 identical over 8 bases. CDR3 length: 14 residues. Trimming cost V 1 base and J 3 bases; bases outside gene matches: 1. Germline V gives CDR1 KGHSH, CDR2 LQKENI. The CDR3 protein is CASSPQQGDTEAFF. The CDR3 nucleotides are TGTGCCAGCTCACCACAACAGGGGGACACTGAAGCTTTCTTT.

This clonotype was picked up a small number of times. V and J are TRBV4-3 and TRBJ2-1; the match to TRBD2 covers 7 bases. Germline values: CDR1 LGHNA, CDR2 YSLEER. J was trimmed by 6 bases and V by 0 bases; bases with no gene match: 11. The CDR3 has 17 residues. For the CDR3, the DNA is TGCGCCAGCAGCCAAGAAACGGGGGGTCCTCCGCGCAATGAGCAGTTCTTC. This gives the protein CASSQETGGPPRNEQFF.

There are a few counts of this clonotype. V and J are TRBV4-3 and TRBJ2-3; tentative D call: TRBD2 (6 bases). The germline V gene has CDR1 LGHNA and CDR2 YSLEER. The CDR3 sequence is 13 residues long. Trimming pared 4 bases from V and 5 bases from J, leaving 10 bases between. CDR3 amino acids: CASSLPGEDTQYF. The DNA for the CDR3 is TGCGCCAGCAGCCTGCCGGGAGAAGATACGCAGTATTTT.

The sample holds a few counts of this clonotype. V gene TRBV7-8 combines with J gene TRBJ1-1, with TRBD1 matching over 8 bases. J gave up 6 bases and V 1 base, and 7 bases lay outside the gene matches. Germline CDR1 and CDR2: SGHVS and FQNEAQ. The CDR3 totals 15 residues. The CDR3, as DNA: TGTGCCAGCAGCTTAGGAGGACAGGGAGCATCTGAAGCTTTCTTT. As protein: CASSLGGQGASEAFF.

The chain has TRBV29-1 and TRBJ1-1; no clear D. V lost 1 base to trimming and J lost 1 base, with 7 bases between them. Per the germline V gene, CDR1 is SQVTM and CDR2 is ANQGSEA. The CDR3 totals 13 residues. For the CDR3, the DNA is TGCAGCGTTGAAGGGACGTGGAACACTGAAGCTTTCTTT. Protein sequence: CSVEGTWNTEAFF.

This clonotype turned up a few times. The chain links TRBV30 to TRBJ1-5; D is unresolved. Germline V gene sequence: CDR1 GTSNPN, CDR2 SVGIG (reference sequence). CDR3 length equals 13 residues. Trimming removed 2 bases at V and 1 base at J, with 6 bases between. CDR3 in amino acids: CAWSPQSNQPQHF. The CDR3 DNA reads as TGTGCCTGGAGTCCTCAGAGCAATCAGCCCCAGCATTTT.